The 2 T cell receptor beta chains below all came from one sample that was sequenced in a study of blood T cell repertoires in COVID-19 (dated by TCRdb to 2020 to 2021). The library was built by means of the immunoSEQ multiplex PCR assay. In TCRdb, the immuneACCESS table is reduced to in-frame sequences with V and J assigned. These tables do not hold every clone; where another copy was compared, an unresolved V gene accounts for under half, and the others remain unexplained. This sample comprises about 58,000 clones, 75% to 85% of them detected only once. The biggest ten clones account for about 30% of the sample. Sequenced material: peripheral blood. These receptors all stem from a man aged 55 to 69 with COVID-19, enrolled during active disease.

This clone has more than one count but fewer than ten. The CDR3 loop reads CATSRDQAEQYF. The CDR3 DNA follows: TGTGCCACCAGCAGAGATCAAGCCGAGCAGTACTTC. The chain has TRBV15 and TRBJ2-7; D gene ambiguous. The V gene's germline CDR1 is LNHNV and CDR2 YYDKDF (reference sequence). The CDR3 is 12 residues long. Deletions cut 0 bases from V and 6 bases from J, with 6 bases between.

The table lists this clone with a few counts. The V call is TRBV5-4, the J call TRBJ2-7, with D perhaps TRBD2 (6 bases). Germline CDR1 is SGHNT and CDR2 is YYREEE (reference sequence). The CDR3 runs to 14 residues. The V and J ends lost 2 bases and 2 bases respectively, with 11 bases between them. This CDR3 is CASSFPGGTYEQYF. The CDR3 DNA is TGTGCCAGCAGCTTTCCCGGGGGTACCTACGAGCAGTACTTC. The complete variable domain, with remaining parts taken from reference TRBV5-4 and TRBJ2-7, reads ETGVTQSPTHLIKTRGQQVTLRCSSQSGHNTVSWYQQALGQGPQFIFQYYREEENGRGNFPPRFSGLQFPNYSSELNVNALELDDSALYLCASSFPGGTYEQYFGPGTRLTVT.